These 9 T cell receptor beta chains share one sample of origin, sequenced in a study of identical twins (dated by TCRdb to 2015 to 2016). Library generation was performed with 5' RACE. Sequencing was performed on an Illumina HiSeq 2000. The public reads were quality trimmed at Q25 with fastp and then assembled into clones with MiXCR by TCRdb, keeping productive beta chains. Rows with one shared CDR3 protein collapse into an entry with the most common genes and DNA. Present in this sample are roughly 630,000 distinct CDR3 sequences, about 7.1% of which were seen just once. The ten largest clonotypes hold approximately 1.5% of the sample. These data were also reused for a study on yellow fever vaccine responses in identical twins.

Sequencing used PBMCs. The receptor set was obtained from a woman under 30 in good health.

A few counts support this clonotype. The gene calls are TRBV20-1 and TRBJ2-2, with 13 bases fitting TRBD2. V was pared by 1 base and J by 1 base, with 6 bases of the junction left unmatched. The CDR3 contains 18 residues. The germline V gene has CDR1 DFQATT and CDR2 SNEGSKA (reference sequence). CDR3 bases: TGCAGTGCTAGAGTCGTACTAGCGGGAGGGATGAACACCGGGGAGCTGTTTTTT. Translating gives CSARVVLAGGMNTGELFF.

The genes are TRBV12-3 or TRBV12-4 and TRBJ1-3; D uncertain. Trimming cost V 2 bases and J 7 bases, with 9 bases left between them. This CDR3 has 13 amino acids. The CDR3 region has the DNA TGTGCCAGCAGTTTAATAGGGCGCAACACCATATATTTT. Amino acid sequence: CASSLIGRNTIYF.

The chain uses TRBV6-5 and TRBJ2-3; TRBD2 aligns across 14 bases. This CDR3 contains 19 residues. V dropped 2 bases and J dropped 3; count of bases not matched to a gene: 10. Per germline, CDR1 MNHEY and CDR2 SVGAGI. The CDR3 sequence is CASSYPPGTSGSRTDTQYF. The CDR3 DNA sequence: TGTGCCAGCAGTTACCCCCCCGGGACTAGCGGGAGTCGTACAGATACGCAGTATTTT.

This chain connects TRBV10-3 to TRBJ2-1; TRBD2 agrees at 11 bases. Germline V gene lookup returns CDR1 ENHRY and CDR2 SYGVKD. V shed 0 bases and J 5 bases; nucleotides not matched to a gene: 6. The CDR3 runs to 17 residues. The CDR3 spells CAISESLGTSGNNEQFF. In nucleotides, the CDR3 is TGTGCCATCAGTGAGTCGCTCGGGACTAGCGGCAACAATGAGCAGTTCTTC.

J is TRBJ1-1 and V is TRBV6-2 or TRBV6-3; 9 bases map to TRBD1. The ends lost 6 bases at V and 5 bases at J; junction bases unmatched: 7. The CDR3 has 14 residues. CDR1 and CDR2 (germline): MNHEY, SVGEGT. CDR3 DNA: TGTGCCAGCAGACCGGGACAGGGAGGAACTGAAGCTTTCTTT. Translating gives CASRPGQGGTEAFF.

The DNA of the CDR3 is TGTGCCAGCAGCGTCAGGGGCCACGACACTGAAGCTTTCTTT. It codes for CASSVRGHDTEAFF. The genes are TRBV11-2 and TRBJ1-1; D perhaps matches TRBD1 (6 bases). The CDR3 is 14 residues long. The germline V gene has CDR1 SGHAT and CDR2 FQNNGV. V lost 5 bases and J lost 3, with 13 bases in between.

This clonotype was seen a few times. The rearrangement uses TRBV5-1 and TRBJ2-5; D might be TRBD2 (6 bases). The V and J ends lost 4 bases and 5 bases respectively, with 18 bases between them. CDR3 size: 15 residues. Germline V lookup: CDR1 SGHRS, CDR2 YFSETQ. The CDR3 DNA sequence: TGCGCCAGCAGCCGGCTTGGTTCCGCGGGGGAGACCCAGTACTTC. As protein: CASSRLGSAGETQYF. Together with reference TRBV5-1 and TRBJ2-5, the CDR3 gives the full variable domain: KAGVTQTPRYLIKTRGQQVTLSCSPISGHRSVSWYQQTPGQGLQFLFEYFSETQRNKGNFPGRFSGRQFSNSRSEMNVSTLELGDSALYLCASSRLGSAGETQYFGPGTRLLVL.

This clonotype was seen a few times. The V call is TRBV20-1, the J call TRBJ1-5, with D possibly matching TRBD1 (6 bases). The germline CDR1 and CDR2 sequences are DFQATT and SNEGSKA (reference sequence). Trimming stripped 0 bases from V and 1 base from J, with 19 bases between. The CDR3 is 18 amino acids. CDR3 in amino acids: CSARDRGRGVSSNQPQHF. The DNA for the CDR3 is TGCAGTGCTAGAGATCGGGGGCGGGGGGTCTCAAGCAATCAGCCCCAGCATTTT.

The V gene is TRBV19, the J gene TRBJ2-2; the D gene is possibly TRBD2 (5 bases). Germline lookup yields CDR1 LNHDA and CDR2 SQIVND (reference sequence). The CDR3 sequence is 15 residues long. V was pared by 0 bases and J by 6 bases, with 11 bases between. CDR3 residues: CASSIEAQRAGELFF. The CDR3 DNA follows: TGTGCCAGTAGTATAGAGGCACAGAGGGCCGGGGAGCTGTTTTTT. The complete variable domain, with remaining parts taken from reference TRBV19 and TRBJ2-2, reads DGGITQSPKYLFRKEGQNVTLSCEQNLNHDAMYWYRQDPGQGLRLIYYSQIVNDFQKGDIAEGYSVSREKKESFPLTVTSAQKNPTAFYLCASSIEAQRAGELFFGEGSRLTVL.